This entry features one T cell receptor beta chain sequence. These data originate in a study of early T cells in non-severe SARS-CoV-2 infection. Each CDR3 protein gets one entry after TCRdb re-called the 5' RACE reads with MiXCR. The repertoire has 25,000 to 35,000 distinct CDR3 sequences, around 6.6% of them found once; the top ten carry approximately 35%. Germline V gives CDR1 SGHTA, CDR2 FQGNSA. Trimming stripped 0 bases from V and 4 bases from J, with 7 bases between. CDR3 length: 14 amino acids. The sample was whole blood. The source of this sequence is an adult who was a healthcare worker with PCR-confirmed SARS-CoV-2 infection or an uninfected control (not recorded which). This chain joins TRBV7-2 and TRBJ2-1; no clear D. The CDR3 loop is CASSLAMNYNEQFF. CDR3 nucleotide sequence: TGTGCCAGCAGCTTAGCGATGAATTACAATGAGCAGTTCTTC.